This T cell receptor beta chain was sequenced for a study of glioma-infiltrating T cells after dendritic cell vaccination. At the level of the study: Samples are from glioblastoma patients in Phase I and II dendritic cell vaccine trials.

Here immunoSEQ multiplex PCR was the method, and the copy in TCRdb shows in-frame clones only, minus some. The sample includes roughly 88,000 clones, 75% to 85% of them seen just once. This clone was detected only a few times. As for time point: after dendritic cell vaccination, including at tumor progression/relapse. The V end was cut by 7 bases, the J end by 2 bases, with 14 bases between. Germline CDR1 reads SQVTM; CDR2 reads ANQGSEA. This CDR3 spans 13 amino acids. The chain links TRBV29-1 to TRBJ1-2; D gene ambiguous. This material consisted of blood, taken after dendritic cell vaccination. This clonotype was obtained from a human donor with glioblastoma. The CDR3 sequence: CSDPSSRNYGYTF. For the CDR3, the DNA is TGCAGCGACCCCAGCTCGCGGAACTATGGCTACACCTTC.